These 23 T cell receptor beta chains were all obtained from the same sample, sequenced in a study of OX40 agonist ivuxolimab in advanced cancers. Assay used: immunoSEQ multiplex PCR; TCRdb lists only in-frame clones, some missing. The sample has over 95,000 clones, about 86% seen once. The source was CD4+ or CD8+ T cells sorted from blood, collected in a trial of the OX40 agonist ivuxolimab. The receptors derive from an adult with an advanced solid tumor such as melanoma, head and neck, liver or kidney cancer.

V usage is TRBV9 and J usage is TRBJ2-7; D gene unclear. The germline CDR1 and CDR2 sequences are SGDLS and YYNGEE. This CDR3 contains 13 residues. Trimming removed 4 bases at V and 6 bases at J, with 14 bases between. For the CDR3, the DNA is TGTGCCAGCAGCCCGACCGGCTCGTCCGAGCAGTACTTC. It specifies CASSPTGSSEQYF.

The chain links TRBV9 to TRBJ1-2, with TRBD1 as a possible D gene (5 bases). Trimming pared 1 base from V and 4 bases from J, leaving 14 bases between. Germline V CDR1 and CDR2: SGDLS, YYNGEE. This CDR3 is 15 amino acids long. CDR3 protein: CASSVRDSALYGYTF. CDR3 sequence (DNA): TGTGCCAGCAGCGTAAGGGACTCAGCTCTCTATGGCTACACCTTC. The full variable domain, its missing parts supplied by reference TRBV9 and TRBJ1-2, is DSGVTQTPKHLITATGQRVTLRCSPRSGDLSVYWYQQSLDQGLQFLIQYYNGEERAKGNILERFSAQQFPDLHSELNLSSLELGDSALYFCASSVRDSALYGYTFGSGTRLTVV.

The chain carries TRBV2 and TRBJ1-1; no clear D. There are 14 residues in the CDR3. Between the trimmed V and J ends, which lost 0 bases and 1 base, there was a span of 6 bases. CDR1 is SNHLY, CDR2 FYNNEI, per germline. CDR3 DNA sequence: TGTGCCAGCAGTGAAGCGAGGGCGAACACTGAAGCTTTCTTT. Translation gives CASSEARANTEAFF. Drawing the rest from reference TRBV2 and TRBJ1-1, the complete variable domain is EPEVTQTPSHQVTQMGQEVILRCVPISNHLYFYWYRQILGQKVEFLVSFYNNEISEKSEIFDDQFSVERPDGSNFTLKIRSTKLEDSAMYFCASSEARANTEAFFGQGTRLTVV.

The chain carries TRBV28 and TRBJ2-7, with 11 bases identical to TRBD1. The CDR3 contains 17 residues. V gave up 3 bases and J gave up 2 bases; unmatched junction bases: 9. Germline CDR1 MDHEN, CDR2 SYDVKM. The CDR3, as DNA: TGTGCCAGCAGTTTTATTCGACCGGGACAGGGGGCCTACGAGCAGTACTTC. It translates to CASSFIRPGQGAYEQYF.

The V gene is TRBV25-1, the J gene TRBJ1-3; perhaps TRBD1 as D (6 bases). Between the trimmed V and J ends, which lost 1 base and 3 bases, there was a span of 13 bases. CDR3 length: 16 residues. Germline CDR1 MGHDK, CDR2 SYGVNS. The CDR3 reads CASSESRGVDGNTIYF. The CDR3 DNA reads as TGTGCCAGCAGTGAATCTAGGGGGGTTGATGGAAACACCATATATTTT.

The rearrangement joins TRBV10-3 to TRBJ1-6, with D hard to call. The CDR3 extends over 12 amino acids. Germline-derived CDR1 and CDR2 are ENHRY and SYGVKD. V lost 3 bases to trimming and J lost 14 bases, with 11 bases between them. DNA for the CDR3: TGTGCCATCAGTGAAAAGGGTGGGGCCCTCCACTTT. It specifies CAISEKGGALHF.

The chain joins TRBV7-2 to TRBJ1-1; no reliable D call. The CDR3 contains 14 residues. V was pared by 1 base and J by 7 bases, with 13 bases between. From germline, CDR1 is SGHTA and CDR2 FQGNSA. The CDR3 here is CASSLERSVSEAFF. The CDR3 nucleotides are TGTGCCAGCAGCTTAGAGCGCAGTGTGAGTGAAGCTTTCTTT. Variable domain in full (rest from reference TRBV7-2 and TRBJ1-1): GAGVSQSPSNKVTEKGKDVELRCDPISGHTALYWYRQSLGQGLEFLIYFQGNSAPDKSGLPSDRFSAERTGGSVSTLTIQRTQQEDSAVYLCASSLERSVSEAFFGQGTRLTVV.

CDR3 in amino acids: CASSLGQIANTEAFF. The DNA of the CDR3 is TGTGCCAGCAGCTTAGGACAAATAGCGAACACTGAAGCTTTCTTT. This sequence joins TRBV7-8 and TRBJ1-1; D unresolved. From germline, CDR1 is SGHVS and CDR2 FQNEAQ. The germline V and J ends were trimmed by 1 base and 1 base, with 10 bases remaining between them. This CDR3 region has 15 residues.

V is TRBV30 and J is TRBJ2-1; 8 bases fit TRBD2. The germline CDR1 and CDR2 sequences are GTSNPN and SVGIG (reference sequence). The CDR3 is 15 residues long. Losses at the gene ends were 8 bases for V and 7 bases for J; bases not matched to a gene: 16. This CDR3 is CATTRAGGARNEQFF. In nucleotides, the CDR3 is TGTGCCACTACCCGGGCGGGGGGCGCCCGGAATGAGCAGTTCTTC.

J is TRBJ2-7 and V is TRBV5-4; TRBD2 agrees at 8 bases. V lost 4 bases and J lost 7; bases outside the gene matches: 13. The CDR3 has 15 residues. The germline V gene encodes CDR1 SGHNT and CDR2 YYREEE (reference sequence). The CDR3 sequence: CASSRGGPGRVEQYF. In DNA, the CDR3 is TGTGCCAGCAGCCGCGGGGGGCCGGGTCGCGTTGAGCAGTACTTC.

The chain recombines TRBV7-9 with TRBJ2-1, with unresolved D. V shed 0 bases and J shed 2 bases, with 2 bases lying between them. This CDR3 comprises 13 residues. Germline loops: CDR1 SEHNR, CDR2 FQNEAQ (reference sequence). The CDR3 sequence: CASSLAPYNEQFF. The CDR3 DNA reads TGTGCCAGCAGCTTAGCCCCCTACAATGAGCAGTTCTTC.

J is TRBJ2-1 and V is TRBV5-1, with D hard to call. Germline V CDR1 and CDR2: SGHRS, YFSETQ. V lost 4 bases to trimming and J lost 0 bases, with 14 bases between them. The CDR3 loop spans 16 amino acids. The chain's CDR3 is CASSLGSTHSYNEQFF. The CDR3 nucleotides read TGCGCCAGCAGCCTAGGGTCGACCCACTCCTACAATGAGCAGTTCTTC. The entire variable domain, with the rest obtained from reference TRBV5-1 and TRBJ2-1, is as follows: KAGVTQTPRYLIKTRGQQVTLSCSPISGHRSVSWYQQTPGQGLQFLFEYFSETQRNKGNFPGRFSGRQFSNSRSEMNVSTLELGDSALYLCASSLGSTHSYNEQFFGPGTRLTVL.

A single count supports this clone. The chain employs TRBV6-6 and TRBJ2-2; D gene uncertain. Trimming removed 7 bases at V and 6 bases at J, with 15 bases between. The length of the CDR3 is 14 residues. Germline V gives CDR1 MNHNY, CDR2 SVGAGI (reference sequence). CDR3 sequence: CASTPTRAAGELFF. In DNA form, the CDR3 reads TGTGCCAGCACCCCGACAAGGGCGGCCGGGGAGCTGTTTTTT.

This chain links TRBV19 with TRBJ2-1; D not certain. Germline assignment: CDR1 LNHDA and CDR2 SQIVND (reference sequence). CDR3 length: 13 residues. Trimming stripped 7 bases from V and 9 bases from J, with 16 bases between. CDR3 bases: TGTGCCAGTAACACGTATAGCTTGGCTGAGCAGTTCTTC. Translated: CASNTYSLAEQFF.

This chain links TRBV25-1 with TRBJ2-2; 10 positions match TRBD2. V was pared by 5 bases and J by 1 base, with 7 bases of the junction left unmatched. The CDR3 spans 17 residues. In germline, CDR1 is MGHDK, CDR2 SYGVNS. The CDR3: CASSPPSGGLNTGELFF. The CDR3 DNA is TGTGCCAGCAGTCCCCCTAGCGGGGGTCTGAACACCGGGGAGCTGTTTTTT.

V and J are TRBV2 and TRBJ2-5, with D maybe TRBD2 (5 bases). V gave up 8 bases and J gave up 1 base, with 8 bases separating them. This CDR3 has 12 amino acids. Germline assignment: CDR1 SNHLY and CDR2 FYNNEI. CDR3 sequence reads: CASRRAQETQYF. The CDR3 DNA reads TGTGCCAGCCGGCGGGCCCAAGAGACCCAGTACTTC.

This clone was observed a single time. The rearrangement links TRBV7-2 to TRBJ1-1; 9 positions agree with TRBD1. With V trimmed by 5 bases and J by 11 bases, 12 bases remained unmatched. The CDR3 has 14 amino acids. The V gene's germline CDR1 is SGHTA and CDR2 FQGNSA. The CDR3 reads CASSNTGGAGNAFF. The CDR3 nucleotides read TGTGCCAGCAGCAATACAGGGGGCGCAGGGAATGCTTTCTTT.

The gene calls are TRBV6-6 and TRBJ2-7; the D is unclear. The CDR3 is 14 amino acids. From germline, CDR1 is MNHNY and CDR2 SVGAGI (reference sequence). Trimming removed 0 bases at V and 2 bases at J, with 8 bases between. Here the CDR3 reads CASSYSNGPYEQYF. The CDR3 DNA sequence: TGTGCCAGCAGTTACTCGAACGGACCCTACGAGCAGTACTTC.

J is TRBJ2-3 and V is TRBV18; the D gene is possibly TRBD2 (6 bases). CDR3 size: 14 residues. CDR1 and CDR2 from the germline V gene are KGHSH and LQKENI. Trimming removed 3 bases from V and 5 bases from J, with 12 bases in between. The CDR3, as DNA: TGTGCCAGCTCACCGACTAGTCTGGGAGATACGCAGTATTTT. Amino acids: CASSPTSLGDTQYF.

The rearrangement links TRBV5-1 to TRBJ2-1, with 11 bases identical to TRBD2. Germline V gene sequence: CDR1 SGHRS, CDR2 YFSETQ. V gave up 4 bases and J gave up 9 bases; unmatched junction bases: 9. CDR3 size: 15 residues. CDR3 sequence reads: CASSPGIAGGSEQFF. As DNA, the CDR3 is TGCGCCAGCAGCCCCGGGATAGCGGGGGGGAGTGAGCAGTTCTTC.

The gene calls are TRBV2 and TRBJ2-5, with D hard to call. The germline CDR1 and CDR2 sequences are SNHLY and FYNNEI. V lost 11 bases, J lost 5 bases, and 15 bases lay in between. The CDR3 is 12 amino acids. The CDR3 region has the DNA TGTGCCCTAGGGATAACCCGCGAGACCCAGTACTTC. Its protein product is CALGITRETQYF.

The chain combines TRBV27 with TRBJ2-7; the match to TRBD1 covers 7 bases. CDR3 length: 15 residues. Per germline, CDR1 MNHEY and CDR2 SMNVEV (reference sequence). Trimming cost V 5 bases and J 0 bases; bases outside gene matches: 7. The CDR3 coding sequence is TGTGCCAGCAGTCCGAGACAGGGCCGCTCCTACGAGCAGTACTTC. This codes for CASSPRQGRSYEQYF.

The genes are TRBV5-5 and TRBJ1-1; the D gene is possibly TRBD1 (5 bases). CDR3 length equals 14 residues. In germline, CDR1 is SGHKS, CDR2 YYEKEE (reference sequence). V lost 4 bases and J lost 2, with 12 bases in between. The chain's CDR3 is CASSHRDYNTEAFF. CDR3 sequence (DNA): TGTGCCAGCAGCCACCGGGACTATAACACTGAAGCTTTCTTT. The full variable domain, its missing parts supplied by reference TRBV5-5 and TRBJ1-1, is DAGVTQSPTHLIKTRGQQVTLRCSPISGHKSVSWYQQVLGQGPQFIFQYYEKEERGRGNFPDRFSARQFPNYSSELNVNALLLGDSALYLCASSHRDYNTEAFFGQGTRLTVV.